A selection of T cell receptor beta chains follows, all from one sample in a study of beta chain features in type 1 diabetes. Clones were read by immunoSEQ multiplex PCR, and TCRdb kept only the in-frame ones, dropping some. The profile shows 680,000 or so clones, over 10% of them singletons. The material sequenced was naive CD4+ T cells from blood. These receptor sequences come from a man between 18 and 29 years old with type 1 diabetes. Each CDR3 is given with its conserved first and last residue. The order of the fields is CDR3 protein, CDR3 DNA, J gene, V gene, CDR3 length, clone size, D gene. The D gene is left open where the match is weak. Only some rows state a clone size, as once, few, many or a class for expanded clones.

CASRDEDSYTGELFF TGTGCCAGCAGGGACGAGGACAGCTACACCGGGGAGCTGTTTTTT TRBJ2-2 TRBV2 15 few -
CASSVPSRRELFF TGCGCCAGCAGTGTCCCCTCGAGGAGGGAGCTGTTTTTT TRBJ2-2 TRBV10-2 13 few -
CAISEGLRTYEQYF TGTGCCATCAGTGAGGGGCTCAGGACCTACGAGCAGTACTTC TRBJ2-7 TRBV10-3 14 few -
CASARLAGEQETQYF TGTGCCAGCGCCCGGCTAGCGGGGGAGCAAGAGACCCAGTACTTC TRBJ2-5 TRBV7-3 15 - TRBD2
CASSGPGGVVETQYF TGTGCCAGCAGTGGTCCAGGGGGAGTAGTAGAGACCCAGTACTTC TRBJ2-5 TRBV2 15 - TRBD1
CASSIVGRGNQPQHF TGTGCCAGTAGTATCGTCGGCAGGGGCAATCAGCCCCAGCATTTT TRBJ1-5 TRBV19 15 - -
CAWSPNQGNTIYF TGTGCCTGGAGTCCCAATCAAGGAAACACCATATATTTT TRBJ1-3 TRBV30 13 - -
CASSRGTGYETQYF TGTGCCAGCAGCCGGGGGACCGGTTACGAGACCCAGTACTTC TRBJ2-5 TRBV28 14 - -
CSVGTTLPNEQYF TGCAGCGTTGGGACTACCCTCCCTAACGAGCAGTACTTC TRBJ2-7 TRBV29-1 13 few -
CAWSSGVRNSYNEQFF TGTGCCTGGAGTTCCGGAGTCAGGAATTCCTACAATGAGCAGTTCTTC TRBJ2-1 TRBV30 16 few -
CASSPITTDRDTQYF TGTGCCAGCAGCCCTATCACGACAGACCGAGATACGCAGTATTTT TRBJ2-3 TRBV5-6 15 few -
CASSTDRGSNQPQHF TGTGCCAGCAGCACGGACCGGGGTAGCAATCAGCCCCAGCATTTT TRBJ1-5 TRBV21-1 15 - -
CASSLGGLARTGELFF TGTGCCAGCAGCTTGGGCGGACTAGCGCGCACCGGGGAGCTGTTTTTT TRBJ2-2 TRBV5-4 16 - TRBD2
CASSQGGSSGYTF TGTGCCAGCAGCCAAGGTGGGAGTAGTGGCTACACCTTC TRBJ1-2 TRBV14 13 once -